This T cell receptor (beta chain) was captured in a study of cytomegalovirus exposure and HLA in healthy donors. Study-wide results and limits: Common viral pathogens seemed to be connected with several of the most significant clusters, according to a later analysis.

Comment on this clone: The antigen remains undetermined.

PCR was performed using 60 Vbeta and 13 Jbeta primers. TCRdb's table, derived via immunoSEQ multiplex PCR, lists solely in-frame clones and lacks some. The sample lists just over 150,000 clones, around 83% occurring once. The CDR3 spans 15 residues. With 5 bases clipped from V and 4 bases from J, the junction kept 6 bases outside the gene matches. Germline lookup yields CDR1 MNHEY and CDR2 SVGAGI. Sequenced material: PBMCs. The rearrangement joins TRBV6-5 to TRBJ1-3, with TRBD1 matching over 9 bases. This receptor was identified in a man over 45 in good health and CMV-seropositive. This CDR3 is CASSPWTGAGNTIYF. The DNA of the CDR3 is TGTGCCAGCAGTCCCTGGACAGGGGCGGGAAACACCATATATTTT.